The next 18 T cell receptor beta chains were all read from a single sample in a study of CD8 T cells in Susac syndrome. When the RNA was reverse transcribed, random hexamers were used with an input of 0.5 to 1 ug. TCRdb independently ran MiXCR on the immunoSEQ multiplex PCR reads; one entry per CDR3 protein. The table includes about 120,000 distinct CDR3 sequences, around 90% detected once. Sequencing used CD4+ T cells from PBMCs. The receptors stem from a human donor in good health.

This chain uses TRBV10-3 with TRBJ1-1, with D possibly matching TRBD1 (6 bases). The CDR3 is made up of 16 amino acids. V was cut by 0 bases and J by 1 base, with 12 bases left in between. Per the germline V gene, CDR1 is ENHRY and CDR2 is SYGVKD. CDR3 DNA: TGTGCCATCAGTGAGTCCGGGACAAAGGCGAACACTGAAGCTTTCTTT. As protein: CAISESGTKANTEAFF.

The chain uses TRBV19 and TRBJ2-1; TRBD1 matches 9 bases. The CDR3 sequence is 17 residues long. The germline gives CDR1 LNHDA, CDR2 SQIVND (reference sequence). Trimming removed 4 bases from V and 1 base from J; junction bases left unmatched: 8. The CDR3 region has the DNA TGTGCCAGTAGTACCCTAGGACAGGGGCCATCCTACAATGAGCAGTTCTTC. Its translation: CASSTLGQGPSYNEQFF. The whole variable domain, filled in from reference TRBV19 and TRBJ2-1, reads DGGITQSPKYLFRKEGQNVTLSCEQNLNHDAMYWYRQDPGQGLRLIYYSQIVNDFQKGDIAEGYSVSREKKESFPLTVTSAQKNPTAFYLCASSTLGQGPSYNEQFFGPGTRLTVL.

This chain connects TRBV24-1 to TRBJ2-1, with unresolved D. V lost 5 bases and J lost 2, with 12 bases in between. Germline V gene lookup returns CDR1 KGHDR and CDR2 SFDVKD. This CDR3 has 15 amino acids. This CDR3 reads CATSARYSTYNEQFF. The CDR3 DNA sequence: TGTGCCACCAGTGCAAGATACAGTACCTACAATGAGCAGTTCTTC.

The gene calls are TRBV2 and TRBJ1-5; possibly TRBD1 for D (5 bases). The V and J ends lost 7 bases and 7 bases respectively, with 14 bases between them. Germline CDR1 SNHLY, CDR2 FYNNEI. The CDR3 sequence is 13 residues long. The CDR3 reads CASNYGGTQPQHF. DNA of the CDR3: TGTGCCAGCAACTATGGGGGAACCCAGCCCCAGCATTTT.

The chain recombines TRBV25-1 with TRBJ1-4; D gene ambiguous. The germline CDR1 and CDR2 sequences are MGHDK and SYGVNS. Deletions cut 4 bases from V and 4 bases from J, with 16 bases between. The CDR3 runs to 16 residues. CDR3: CASSGVIGRNNEKLFF. Here the CDR3 DNA reads TGTGCCAGCAGTGGGGTAATAGGACGGAATAATGAAAAACTGTTTTTT.

The rearrangement joins TRBV5-1 to TRBJ1-6, with 10 bases fitting TRBD1. Germline V gene sequence: CDR1 SGHRS, CDR2 YFSETQ. The CDR3 loop spans 18 amino acids. V gave up 5 bases and J gave up 0 bases; unmatched junction bases: 8. The CDR3, as DNA: TGCGCCAGCAGACAGGGACAGGGGACCGACTCCTATAATTCACCCCTCCACTTT. The encoded protein is CASRQGQGTDSYNSPLHF.

The chain is built from TRBV29-1 and TRBJ2-1; D remains unclear. This CDR3 contains 10 residues. The germline V and J ends were trimmed by 5 bases and 7 bases, with 6 bases remaining between them. The V gene's germline CDR1 is SQVTM and CDR2 ANQGSEA. The CDR3 DNA reads as TGCAGCGTTTACACAAATGAGCAGTTCTTC. This sequence encodes CSVYTNEQFF.

The J gene is TRBJ2-2, the V gene TRBV29-1, with D perhaps TRBD1 or TRBD2 (5 bases each). The CDR3 is 14 amino acids. Germline CDR1 and CDR2: SQVTM and ANQGSEA. Deletions cut 6 bases from V and 0 bases from J, with 11 bases between. The CDR3 DNA is TGCAGCGTACTTGGGACCACGAACACCGGGGAGCTGTTTTTT. Amino acid sequence: CSVLGTTNTGELFF.

The chain uses TRBV3-1 and TRBJ2-1; TRBD2 matches 11 bases. The V gene end was trimmed by 4 bases and the J gene end by 10 bases; junction bases not matched to a gene: 3. This CDR3 has 13 amino acids. Germline CDR1 and CDR2: LGHDT and YNNKEL (reference sequence). The CDR3 spells CASSLWTSGEQFF. CDR3 in DNA: TGTGCCAGCAGCCTATGGACTAGCGGGGAGCAGTTCTTC.

This chain links TRBV2 with TRBJ2-1; D may be TRBD1 (5 bases). V lost 8 bases and J lost 7, with 15 bases in between. There are 13 residues in the CDR3. Per the germline V gene, CDR1 is SNHLY and CDR2 is FYNNEI. The CDR3 reads CASGQGISNEQFF. DNA of the CDR3: TGTGCCAGCGGGCAGGGTATTTCGAATGAGCAGTTCTTC.

The chain couples TRBV20-1 to TRBJ2-3, with 9 bases fitting TRBD2. Germline CDR1 and CDR2: DFQATT and SNEGSKA (reference sequence). The CDR3 is 15 amino acids. Losses at the gene ends were 3 bases for V and 0 bases for J; bases not matched to a gene: 4. The CDR3 region is CSASSTSGSTDTQYF. The CDR3, as DNA: TGCAGTGCTAGCTCTACTAGCGGGAGCACAGATACGCAGTATTTT.

This clonotype was recorded only once. The chain has TRBV12-3 or TRBV12-4 and TRBJ2-1, with TRBD2 identical over 10 bases. J lost 4 bases, V lost 8 bases, and 2 bases had no gene match. The CDR3 sequence is 13 residues long. The CDR3 sequence: CASQTSGYNEQFF. CDR3 DNA: TGTGCCAGCCAGACTAGCGGGTACAATGAGCAGTTCTTC.

The rearrangement uses TRBV6-2 or TRBV6-3 and TRBJ2-3; maybe TRBD1 (6 bases). Germline values: CDR1 MNHEY, CDR2 SVGEGT. This CDR3 has 13 amino acids. V was clipped by 7 bases and J by 8 bases, with 16 bases between them. The CDR3 sequence is CASNGDTTVTQYF. CDR3 DNA sequence: TGTGCCAGCAACGGGGACACGACGGTTACGCAGTATTTT.

The chain recombines TRBV27 with TRBJ1-2; 9 bases are shared with TRBD1. Per germline, CDR1 MNHEY and CDR2 SMNVEV (reference sequence). This CDR3 is 15 amino acids long. J was trimmed by 6 bases and V by 10 bases; bases with no gene match: 15. The CDR3 protein is CANFPGTGSKDGYTF. The CDR3 bases are TGTGCCAACTTCCCCGGGACAGGGTCTAAAGATGGCTACACCTTC.

V is TRBV7-9 and J is TRBJ1-5; no firm D call. This CDR3 spans 14 amino acids. V was trimmed by 1 base and J by 3 bases, leaving 7 bases between them. Looked up from germline, CDR1 is SEHNR and CDR2 is FQNEAQ (reference sequence). Here the CDR3 reads CASSLEGPNQPQHF. DNA of the CDR3: TGTGCCAGCAGCTTAGAAGGCCCCAATCAGCCCCAGCATTTT.

The chain uses TRBV20-1 and TRBJ1-2; tentative D call: TRBD1 (6 bases). The CDR3 totals 14 residues. V was clipped by 5 bases and J by 2 bases, with 15 bases between them. CDR1 DFQATT and CDR2 SNEGSKA come from the germline V gene (reference sequence). The CDR3 bases are TGCAGTGCTGAAAGCGGACAGACCAACTATGGCTACACCTTC. Translation gives CSAESGQTNYGYTF.

The chain carries TRBV14 and TRBJ2-5; no definite D call. Germline V gene lookup returns CDR1 SGHDN and CDR2 FVKESK. The CDR3 loop spans 15 amino acids. V was pared by 0 bases and J by 2 bases, with 10 bases between. For the CDR3, the DNA is TGTGCCAGCAGCCAAGATGGGCGGCAGCAAGAGACCCAGTACTTC. It specifies CASSQDGRQQETQYF. Complete variable domain (other parts from reference TRBV14 and TRBJ2-5): EAGVTQFPSHSVIEKGQTVTLRCDPISGHDNLYWYRRVMGKEIKFLLHFVKESKQDESGMPNNRFLAERTGGTYSTLKVQPAELEDSGVYFCASSQDGRQQETQYFGPGTRLLVL.

This clonotype was detected only once. V and J are TRBV27 and TRBJ1-2; a possible D gene is TRBD1 (5 bases). There are 13 residues in the CDR3. From germline, CDR1 is MNHEY and CDR2 SMNVEV (reference sequence). V was shortened by 1 base and J by 6 bases, with 9 bases between the two germline ends. The CDR3 DNA follows: TGTGCCAGCAGTTTATTGGGGGTTGATGGCTACACCTTC. This encodes CASSLLGVDGYTF.